Each of the 20 T cell receptor beta chains below was sequenced from the same sample in a study of blood T cell repertoires in COVID-19. Here immunoSEQ multiplex PCR was the method, and the copy in TCRdb shows in-frame clones only, minus some. In the table there are approximately 110,000 clones, 85% of which are singletons. What was sequenced was peripheral blood. All receptors come from a human donor in a cohort sampled during active COVID-19.

This clone appeared once. V is TRBV19 and J is TRBJ1-2; 11 bases match TRBD1. The V segment lost 9 bases and the J segment 10 bases; nucleotides outside the gene matches: 10. From germline, CDR1 is LNHDA and CDR2 SQIVND (reference sequence). The CDR3 spans 13 residues. The CDR3 DNA is TGTGCCAGCGTGGACAGGGGGCGGTGGGACTACACCTTC. Amino acids: CASVDRGRWDYTF. Supplemented by reference TRBV19 and TRBJ1-2, the full variable domain reads DGGITQSPKYLFRKEGQNVTLSCEQNLNHDAMYWYRQDPGQGLRLIYYSQIVNDFQKGDIAEGYSVSREKKESFPLTVTSAQKNPTAFYLCASVDRGRWDYTFGSGTRLTVV.

The chain is built from TRBV28 and TRBJ2-7; D is uncertain. This CDR3 comprises 14 residues. With 7 bases removed from V and 1 base from J, the gap between germline ends came to 14 bases. The germline V gene has CDR1 MDHEN and CDR2 SYDVKM. The DNA of the CDR3 is TGTGCCAGCACCACAATTGGCCGTTCCTACGAGCAGTACTTC. Translated: CASTTIGRSYEQYF.

The sample holds a few counts of this clone. The chain uses TRBV25-1 and TRBJ2-1; the D gene is possibly TRBD1 (7 bases). Germline CDR1 and CDR2: MGHDK and SYGVNS. The CDR3 length is 14 residues. Trimming took 8 bases from V and 5 from J, leaving 16 bases between them. CDR3 protein: CASGQVGTHNEQFF. For the CDR3, the DNA is TGTGCCAGCGGACAGGTAGGGACTCACAATGAGCAGTTCTTC. The variable domain in full, completed from reference TRBV25-1 and TRBJ2-1, reads EADIYQTPRYLVIGTGKKITLECSQTMGHDKMYWYQQDPGMELHLIHYSYGVNSTEKGDLSSESTVSRIRTEHFPLTLESARPSHTSQYLCASGQVGTHNEQFFGPGTRLTVL.

The gene calls are TRBV6-6 and TRBJ1-5, with D possibly being TRBD1 (6 bases). Germline-derived CDR1 and CDR2 are MNHNY and SVGAGI (reference sequence). The CDR3 runs 12 residues. Deletions cut 4 bases from V and 9 bases from J, with 10 bases between. CDR3 protein: CASSSGERPQHF. The CDR3 region has the DNA TGTGCCAGCAGTTCAGGGGAGAGGCCCCAGCATTTT.

The J gene is TRBJ1-5, the V gene TRBV6-5; unclear D gene. This CDR3 has 12 amino acids. The germline V gene has CDR1 MNHEY and CDR2 SVGAGI. Trimming shortened V by 4 bases and J by 5 bases, and 6 bases separated the two germline ends. The CDR3 is CASSLNYQPQHF. CDR3 nucleotide sequence: TGTGCCAGCAGTTTAAACTATCAGCCCCAGCATTTT.

The rearrangement links TRBV9 to TRBJ2-7, with a weak D call TRBD2 (5 bases). Trimming shortened V by 4 bases and J by 7 bases, and 18 bases separated the two germline ends. Per germline, CDR1 SGDLS and CDR2 YYNGEE. The CDR3 has 14 amino acids. Here the CDR3 reads CASSPHASPHEQYF. The DNA of the CDR3 is TGTGCCAGCAGCCCACACGCTAGCCCCCATGAGCAGTACTTC.

CDR3 nucleotide sequence: TGTGCCAGCAGGGAAACAAGGGAGGATGGCTACACCTTC. This sequence encodes CASRETREDGYTF. This chain uses TRBV2 with TRBJ1-2; unclear D gene. With 6 bases removed from V and 6 bases from J, the gap between germline ends came to 14 bases. This CDR3 comprises 13 residues. CDR1 and CDR2 (germline): SNHLY, FYNNEI.

The rearrangement joins TRBV19 to TRBJ1-5; D gene uncertain. V was trimmed by 3 bases and J by 2 bases, leaving 20 bases between them. The CDR3 extends over 18 amino acids. CDR1 is LNHDA, CDR2 SQIVND, per germline (reference sequence). The CDR3 loop reads CASSMEGEYYYGNQPQHF. CDR3 DNA: TGTGCCAGTAGTATGGAGGGCGAATATTATTATGGCAATCAGCCCCAGCATTTT.

This clone showed up just once. The V and J genes are TRBV28 and TRBJ2-1, with TRBD1 matching 7 bases. The J segment lost 6 bases and the V segment lost 9 bases, leaving 17 bases of the junction unmatched. Germline lookup yields CDR1 MDHEN and CDR2 SYDVKM. This CDR3 spans 16 amino acids. CDR3 coding DNA: TGTGCCAGTTGGTCCTTGACAGGGACATGGGGCAATGAGCAGTTCTTC. Encoded protein: CASWSLTGTWGNEQFF.

The rearrangement joins TRBV9 to TRBJ1-4; 8 bases agree with TRBD1. The CDR3 loop spans 17 amino acids. The V gene's germline CDR1 is SGDLS and CDR2 YYNGEE. V dropped 0 bases and J dropped 6; count of bases not matched to a gene: 10. CDR3 nucleotide sequence: TGTGCCAGCAGCGTAGGGGCAGGGGGCTCACTCTATGAAAAACTGTTTTTT. Amino acids: CASSVGAGGSLYEKLFF.

The chain is built from TRBV6-5 and TRBJ2-7, with TRBD2 as a possible D gene (5 bases). The CDR3 has 13 residues. V lost 8 bases, J lost 2 bases, and 13 bases lay in between. The germline gives CDR1 MNHEY, CDR2 SVGAGI. The CDR3 bases are TGTGCCAGCGGCCAACTAGTTCCCTACGAGCAGTACTTC. It codes for CASGQLVPYEQYF.

V usage is TRBV27 and J usage is TRBJ2-1; 14 bases match TRBD2. The CDR3 has 17 amino acids. With V trimmed by 5 bases and J by 8 bases, 11 bases remained unmatched. Per germline, CDR1 MNHEY and CDR2 SMNVEV (reference sequence). The CDR3: CASSAETSGGVFDEQFF. The DNA for the CDR3 is TGTGCCAGCAGTGCGGAGACTAGCGGGGGGGTTTTTGATGAGCAGTTCTTC.

V gene TRBV28 combines with J gene TRBJ2-7; 13 nucleotides line up with TRBD2. Trimming at V came to 2 bases and at J to 0 bases, leaving 13 bases not matched to a gene. The CDR3 contains 20 residues. The V gene's germline CDR1 is MDHEN and CDR2 SYDVKM. The CDR3: CASSLRLAGGNTRSSYEQYF. CDR3 nucleotide sequence: TGTGCCAGCAGTTTAAGACTAGCGGGGGGCAATACAAGGAGCTCCTACGAGCAGTACTTC.

The chain joins TRBV5-4 to TRBJ2-2; 7 bases line up with TRBD1. The V segment lost 0 bases and the J segment 6 bases; nucleotides outside the gene matches: 5. This CDR3 region has 15 residues. The V gene's germline CDR1 is SGHNT and CDR2 YYREEE (reference sequence). DNA of the CDR3: TGTGCCAGCAGCTTGGTGGCAGGGGGAGCCGGGGAGCTGTTTTTT. It encodes CASSLVAGGAGELFF.

The J gene is TRBJ2-7, the V gene TRBV6-2 or TRBV6-3; D might be TRBD2 (5 bases). The V end lost 0 bases, the J end lost 1 base, and 19 bases lay between the germline ends. CDR1 MNHEY and CDR2 SVGEGT come from the germline V gene. The CDR3 length is 18 residues. CDR3 in DNA: TGTGCCAGCAGTTACTCAATCGGCCTAGCTGGCCGATCCTACGAGCAGTACTTC. Translating gives CASSYSIGLAGRSYEQYF.

The V and J genes are TRBV6-2 or TRBV6-3 and TRBJ2-1, with 7 positions matching TRBD2. The CDR3 spans 15 residues. Germline trimming cut 5 bases from V and 0 bases from J; bases unmatched to any gene: 4. In germline, CDR1 is MNHEY, CDR2 SVGEGT. CDR3 sequence (DNA): TGTGCCAGCAGTGAGCGGGGAGCCTCCTACAATGAGCAGTTCTTC. Translation gives CASSERGASYNEQFF.

The chain carries TRBV7-2 and TRBJ2-7; D is perhaps TRBD2 (6 bases). Germline CDR1 SGHTA, CDR2 FQGNSA. V dropped 1 base and J dropped 3 bases, with 13 bases sitting between them. This CDR3 has 15 residues. The CDR3 DNA is TGTGCCAGCAGCTTAGTTGCGGGCGGGGACTACGAGCAGTACTTC. It translates to CASSLVAGGDYEQYF.

This chain joins TRBV9 and TRBJ2-5; no clear D gene. V lost 4 bases, J lost 0 bases, and 10 bases lay in between. CDR1 and CDR2 (germline): SGDLS, YYNGEE. The CDR3 extends over 14 amino acids. CDR3 in amino acids: CASSPDTYQETQYF. The CDR3 bases are TGTGCCAGCAGCCCAGACACGTACCAAGAGACCCAGTACTTC.

The chain couples TRBV7-2 to TRBJ1-6, with 8 nucleotides matching TRBD1. The germline CDR1 and CDR2 sequences are SGHTA and FQGNSA. V lost 5 bases to trimming and J lost 10 bases; unmatched junction nucleotides: 10. The CDR3 covers 15 residues. DNA of the CDR3: TGTGCCAGCAGCCTACAGACAGGGGCTCCCTCACCCCTCCACTTT. Amino acid sequence: CASSLQTGAPSPLHF.

The chain employs TRBV12-5 and TRBJ1-5, with TRBD1 identical over 7 bases. Germline CDR1 is LGHNT and CDR2 is FRNRAP. J gave up 0 bases and V 5 bases, and 4 bases lay outside the gene matches. This CDR3 has 15 amino acids. The CDR3 loop reads CASGTGTVSNQPQHF. CDR3 sequence (DNA): TGTGCTAGTGGTACCGGGACAGTTAGCAATCAGCCCCAGCATTTT.